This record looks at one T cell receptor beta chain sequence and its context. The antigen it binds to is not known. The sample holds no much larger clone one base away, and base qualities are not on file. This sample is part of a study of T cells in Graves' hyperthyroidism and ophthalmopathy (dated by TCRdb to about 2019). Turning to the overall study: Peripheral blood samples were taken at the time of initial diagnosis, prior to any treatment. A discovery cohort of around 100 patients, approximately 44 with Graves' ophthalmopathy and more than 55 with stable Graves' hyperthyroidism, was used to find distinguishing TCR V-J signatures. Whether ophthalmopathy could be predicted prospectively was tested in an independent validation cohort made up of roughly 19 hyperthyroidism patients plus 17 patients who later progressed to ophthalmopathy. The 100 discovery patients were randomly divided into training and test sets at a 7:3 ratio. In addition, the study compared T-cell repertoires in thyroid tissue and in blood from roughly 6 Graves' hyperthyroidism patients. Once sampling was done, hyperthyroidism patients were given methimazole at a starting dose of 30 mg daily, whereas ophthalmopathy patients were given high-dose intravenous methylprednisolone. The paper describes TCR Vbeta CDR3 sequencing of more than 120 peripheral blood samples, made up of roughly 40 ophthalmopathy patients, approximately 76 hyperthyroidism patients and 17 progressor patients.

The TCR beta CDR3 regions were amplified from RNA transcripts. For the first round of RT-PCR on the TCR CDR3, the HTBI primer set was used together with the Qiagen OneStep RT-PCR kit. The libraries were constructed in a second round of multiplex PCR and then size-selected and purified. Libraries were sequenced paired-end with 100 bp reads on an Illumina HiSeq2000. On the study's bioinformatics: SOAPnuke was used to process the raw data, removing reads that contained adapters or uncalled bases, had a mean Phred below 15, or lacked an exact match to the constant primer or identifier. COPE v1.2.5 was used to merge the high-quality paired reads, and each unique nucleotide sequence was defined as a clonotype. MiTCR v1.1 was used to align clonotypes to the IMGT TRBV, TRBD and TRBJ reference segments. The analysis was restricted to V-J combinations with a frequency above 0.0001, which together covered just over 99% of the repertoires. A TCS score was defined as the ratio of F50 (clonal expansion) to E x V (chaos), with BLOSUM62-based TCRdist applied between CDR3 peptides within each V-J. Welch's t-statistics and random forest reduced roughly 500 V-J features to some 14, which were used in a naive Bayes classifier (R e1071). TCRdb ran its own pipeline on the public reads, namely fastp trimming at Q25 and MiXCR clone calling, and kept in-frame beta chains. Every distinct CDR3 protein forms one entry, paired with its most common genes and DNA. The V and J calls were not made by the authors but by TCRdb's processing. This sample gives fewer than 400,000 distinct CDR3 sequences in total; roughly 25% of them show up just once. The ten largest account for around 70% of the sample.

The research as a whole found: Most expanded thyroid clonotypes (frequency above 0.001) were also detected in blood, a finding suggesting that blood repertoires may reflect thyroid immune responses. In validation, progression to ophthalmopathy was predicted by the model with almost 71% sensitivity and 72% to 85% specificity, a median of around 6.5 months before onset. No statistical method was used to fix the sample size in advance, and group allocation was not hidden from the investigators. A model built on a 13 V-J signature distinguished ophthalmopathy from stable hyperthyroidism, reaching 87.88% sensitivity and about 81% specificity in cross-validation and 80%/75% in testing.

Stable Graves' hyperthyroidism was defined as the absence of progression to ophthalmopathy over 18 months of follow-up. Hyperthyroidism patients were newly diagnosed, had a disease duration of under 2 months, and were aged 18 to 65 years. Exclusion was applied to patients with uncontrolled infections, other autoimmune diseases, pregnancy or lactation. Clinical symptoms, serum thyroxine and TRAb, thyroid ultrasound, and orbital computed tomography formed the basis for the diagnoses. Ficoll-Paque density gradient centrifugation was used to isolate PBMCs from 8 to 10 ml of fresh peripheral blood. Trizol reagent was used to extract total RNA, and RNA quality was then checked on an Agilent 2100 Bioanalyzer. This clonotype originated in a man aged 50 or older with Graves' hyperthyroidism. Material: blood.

CDR3 region: CASSLETRSYEQYF. The nucleotide sequence reads TGTGCCAGCAGCTTAGAGACTAGAAGCTACGAGCAGTACTTC. The chain is encoded by TRBV7-2 joined to TRBJ2-7; perhaps TRBD2 is the D gene, with 6 bases matching. Cut back by 1 base and 3 bases, the V and J ends lie 10 bases apart. CDR1 and CDR2 are read off the germline V gene as SGHTA and FQGNSA. From its cysteine to its phenylalanine, the CDR3 spans 14 amino acids. The CDR3 DNA has 42 bases and is translated from base 1.